This TCR beta chain was identified in a study of CD8 T cells in ankylosing spondylitis. Overall study results and limits: A number of the motif variants had already been described in reactive arthritis synovial fluid and blood. Typical of ankylosing spondylitis blood, it appeared, was a TCR beta motif of eight highly homologous variants. Reportedly, significant enrichment of disease-linked clones occurred in matched ankylosing spondylitis synovial fluid.

V was clipped by 1 base and J by 6 bases; unmatched bases: 4. The CDR3 runs 15 residues. Germline CDR1 is SEHNR and CDR2 is FQNEAQ (reference sequence). This clonotype has a count of ten or more. Its specificity is unknown. Molecular-barcoded quantitative 5'-RACE produced these TCR beta libraries. TCRdb reprocessed the 5' RACE reads with MiXCR, giving one entry per CDR3 protein. The data show 500,000 or so distinct CDR3 sequences, with less than 6% seen just once and roughly 3.2% held by the top ten. The chain is built from TRBV7-9 and TRBJ2-3; the match to TRBD2 covers 10 bases. Sequenced material: blood, either unsorted or a sorted T cell fraction (not recorded which). This sequence was found in a male donor with ankylosing spondylitis. The CDR3 nucleotides read TGTGCCAGCAGCTTAGTGTCTAGCGGGAGTGATACGCAGTATTTT. Its protein product is CASSLVSSGSDTQYF.